The 3 T cell receptor beta chains below come from one sample, sequenced in a study of CD8 T cells in Susac syndrome. cDNA came from about 0.5 to 1 ug RNA primed by random hexamers. TCRdb independently ran MiXCR on the immunoSEQ multiplex PCR reads; one entry per CDR3 protein. The sample comprises 250,000 to 350,000 distinct CDR3 sequences, 70% to 90% of which are singletons, and over 0.09% rests with the top ten. Sequencing input: CD8+ T cells from PBMCs. These receptors were obtained from a human donor with multiple sclerosis.

This clonotype was counted only a few times. The V gene is TRBV6-2 or TRBV6-3, the J gene TRBJ2-7; D ambiguous. CDR3 size: 11 residues. The V gene lost 0 bases and the J gene lost 6 bases, with 3 bases spanning the gap. Germline CDR1 is MNHEY and CDR2 is SVGEGT. The CDR3 region has the DNA TGTGCCAGCAGTTACTCTCTCGAGCAGTACTTC. As protein: CASSYSLEQYF.

J is TRBJ1-5 and V is TRBV28; no definite D call. Looked up from germline, CDR1 is MDHEN and CDR2 is SYDVKM. V gave up 1 base and J gave up 1 base, with 5 bases separating them. The CDR3 is made up of 14 amino acids. CDR3 bases: TGTGCCAGCAGTTTATTACAGAGCAATCAGCCCCAGCATTTT. Amino acids: CASSLLQSNQPQHF. Variable domain in full (rest from reference TRBV28 and TRBJ1-5): DVKVTQSSRYLVKRTGEKVFLECVQDMDHENMFWYRQDPGLGLRLIYFSYDVKMKEKGDIPEGYSVSREKKERFSLILESASTNQTSMYLCASSLLQSNQPQHFGDGTRLSIL.

The chain employs TRBV12-1 and TRBJ1-1; TRBD1, the table's D call, was not compared with the DNA. TRBV12-1 is a pseudogene. The length of the CDR3 is 14 residues. The chain's CDR3 is CASSKDRGDTEAFF. CDR3 DNA sequence: TGTGCCAGCAGCAAGGACAGGGGTGACACTGAAGCTTTCTTT.